A few counts support the clone carrying this T cell receptor (beta chain). The sample comes from a study of identical twins. TCRdb re-analysed the 5' RACE reads in MiXCR, keeping a single row per CDR3 protein. The repertoire has 500,000 to 600,000 distinct CDR3 sequences, about 20% of them found once; the top ten carry 0.91%. Germline-derived CDR1 and CDR2 are DFQATT and SNEGSKA (reference sequence). The J segment lost 14 bases and the V segment lost 4 bases, leaving 4 bases of the junction unmatched. The CDR3 has 11 amino acids. The sample was also linked to a second study, of T cells expressing NK-cell markers. That paper adds: Of the CD8+ T cell pool in five or six donors, about 1.0-8% was accounted for by dominant NKG2C+ clonotypes.

The sequenced sample consisted of CD4+ T cells sorted from blood. This chain connects TRBV20-1 to TRBJ2-1; 11 positions match TRBD2. This sequence was found in a woman under 30 in good health. The CDR3 reads CSATGLAVEFF. The CDR3 DNA sequence: TGCAGTGCTACGGGACTAGCGGTGGAGTTCTTC.